This TCR beta chain was recorded in a study of blood T cell repertoires in COVID-19. As for the study in general: COVID-19 samples, acute and convalescent, were from the United States, Italy and Spain. PBMCs, B-cell-depleted T cells, or T cells were the source of the cDNA or gDNA that made up the material.

V was shortened by 0 bases and J by 10 bases, with 12 bases between the two germline ends. The CDR3 spans 13 residues. Enrolled during active infection, Seattle patients were then followed longitudinally. In the authors' methods: Nucleated cell number was recorded as an estimate derived from reference gene primer amplification. Here immunoSEQ multiplex PCR was the method, and the copy in TCRdb shows in-frame clones only, minus some. V, J and clone size derive from that table, while D and trimming were established from the DNA sequence. The data contain 300,000 or so clones, about nine tenths of them singletons.

V is TRBV12-3 or TRBV12-4 and J is TRBJ1-1; D ambiguous. This TCR derives from a woman between 25 and 40 years old with COVID-19, enrolled during active disease. Material for sequencing was peripheral blood. CDR3 bases: TGTGCCAGCAGTTTAGCTCCACGCCCGGGAGCTTTCTTT. This gives the protein CASSLAPRPGAFF.